This T cell receptor (beta chain) originates from a study of blood T cell repertoires in COVID-19. The data were produced by immunoSEQ multiplex PCR, yet TCRdb's version contains in-frame clones alone and is incomplete. The data show fewer than 250,000 clones, around 85% seen once. V gave up 0 bases and J gave up 7 bases; unmatched junction bases: 6. Per the germline V gene, CDR1 is SGDLS and CDR2 is YYNGEE. The CDR3 extends over 16 amino acids. This TCR derives from a woman in her thirties or forties with acute COVID-19. The source material was PBMCs or T cells enriched from blood (not recorded which). The chain combines TRBV9 with TRBJ2-1; 11 bases fit TRBD1. CDR3 protein: CASSVGRTGGRNEQFF. The DNA for the CDR3 is TGTGCCAGCAGCGTAGGTAGGACAGGGGGCCGGAATGAGCAGTTCTTC.